This record covers a single T cell receptor (beta chain). Its specificity is unknown. V lost 0 bases, J lost 7 bases, and 9 bases lay in between. This CDR3 has 13 amino acids. Per germline, CDR1 KGHSH and CDR2 LQKENI. The data stem from a study of Ad26.COV2.S vaccination and SARS-CoV-2 variants. Across the study: The authors gave Ad26.COV2.S intramuscularly, either once or twice 56 days apart. Study-wide findings and caveats: It was found that vaccine and placebo recipients had similar non-spike TCR breadth.

Sequencing was performed with immunoSEQ multiplex PCR; in TCRdb, only in-frame clones are kept and a portion is missing. This table has under 300,000 clones, roughly 85% appearing once. The sample's treatment: about 20 received Ad26.COV2.S at low or high dose, single or two shots; about 5 received placebo; per-sample allocation not given. The investigators took samples on day 63 after the first vaccine or placebo injection. Participants' vaccine, an Ad26 vector, delivered Wuhan-strain SARS-CoV-2 spike. Source: peripheral blood, taken in a trial of Ad26.COV2.S vaccine versus placebo. The TCR originated in a person between 18 and 65 years old who received the Ad26.COV2.S COVID-19 vaccine or a placebo. The chain links TRBV18 to TRBJ1-2, with D unresolved. The CDR3 is CASSPPGIFGYTF. The CDR3 region has the DNA TGTGCCAGCTCACCACCGGGGATATTTGGCTACACCTTC.